The T cell receptor beta chain described here comes from a study of blood T cell repertoires in COVID-19. Participant ages covered roughly 18 to 89 years across about 25 US areas. Participants' own reports of clinical history determined their cohort assignment. Cohort 3 donors were reported recovered after two negative PCRs, clearance, or symptom resolution. Germline-derived CDR1 and CDR2 are SGHRS and YFSETQ. The CDR3 totals 15 residues. V shed 7 bases and J 5 bases; nucleotides not matched to a gene: 9. In the original processing: Reference gene primers were amplified, and this amplification served to estimate nucleated cell counts. The repertoire was sequenced with immunoSEQ multiplex PCR; TCRdb's copy has only in-frame clones and lacks some. The D gene and trimming were derived from the DNA, and the V and J assignments and clone size from that table. The table shows approximately 210,000 clones, with 70% to 90% occurring only once.

V is TRBV5-1 and J is TRBJ1-6; TRBD1 agrees at 7 bases. Specimen: PBMCs or T cells enriched from blood (not recorded which). The clonotype was recovered from a woman aged 18-35 years who had recovered from COVID-19. CDR3: CASAVRQGDNSPLHF. CDR3 coding DNA: TGCGCCAGCGCTGTAAGACAGGGAGATAATTCACCCCTCCACTTT.